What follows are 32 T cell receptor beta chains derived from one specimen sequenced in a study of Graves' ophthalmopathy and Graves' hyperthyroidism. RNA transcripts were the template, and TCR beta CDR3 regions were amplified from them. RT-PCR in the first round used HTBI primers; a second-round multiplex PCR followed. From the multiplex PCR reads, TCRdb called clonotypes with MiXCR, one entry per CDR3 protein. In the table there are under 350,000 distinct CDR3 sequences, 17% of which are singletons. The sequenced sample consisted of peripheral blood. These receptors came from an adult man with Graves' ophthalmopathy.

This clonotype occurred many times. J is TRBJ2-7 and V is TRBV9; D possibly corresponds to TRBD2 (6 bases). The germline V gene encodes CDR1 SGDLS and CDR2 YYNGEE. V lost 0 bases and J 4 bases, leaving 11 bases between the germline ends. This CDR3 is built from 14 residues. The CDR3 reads CASSVDVRGYEQYF. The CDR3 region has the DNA TGTGCCAGCAGCGTAGACGTGCGGGGATACGAGCAGTACTTC.

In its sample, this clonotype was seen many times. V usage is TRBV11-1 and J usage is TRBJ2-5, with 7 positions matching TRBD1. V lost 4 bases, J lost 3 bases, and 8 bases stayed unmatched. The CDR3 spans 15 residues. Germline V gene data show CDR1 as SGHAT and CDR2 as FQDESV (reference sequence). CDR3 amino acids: CASSSQGTREETQYF. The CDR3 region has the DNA TGTGCCAGCAGCTCACAGGGGACCAGAGAAGAGACCCAGTACTTC.

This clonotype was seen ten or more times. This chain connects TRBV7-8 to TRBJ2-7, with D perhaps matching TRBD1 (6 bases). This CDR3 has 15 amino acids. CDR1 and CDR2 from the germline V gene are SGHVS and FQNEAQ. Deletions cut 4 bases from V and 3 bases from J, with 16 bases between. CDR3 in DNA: TGTGCCAGCAGCTGGGCTTCACGGACAGACTACGAGCAGTACTTC. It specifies CASSWASRTDYEQYF.

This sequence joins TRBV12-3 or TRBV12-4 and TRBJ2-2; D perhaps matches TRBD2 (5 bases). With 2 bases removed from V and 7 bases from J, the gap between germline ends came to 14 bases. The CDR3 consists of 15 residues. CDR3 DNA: TGTGCCAGCAGTTTAAACGGGAAAGGTGTCGGGGAGCTGTTTTTT. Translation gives CASSLNGKGVGELFF.

Here the CDR3 DNA reads TGTGCCAGCACGGTGGGGAGCTCCTACGAGCAGTACTTC. Residues: CASTVGSSYEQYF. V gene TRBV6-1 combines with J gene TRBJ2-7, with D maybe TRBD2 (5 bases). Germline V CDR1 and CDR2: MNHNS, SASEGT. This CDR3 has 13 residues. V shed 7 bases and J shed 0 bases, with 10 bases lying between them.

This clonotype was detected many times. Here the CDR3 reads CSTRTGQQETQYF. The CDR3 nucleotides are TGCAGCACCCGAACCGGACAGCAAGAGACCCAGTACTTC. This sequence joins TRBV29-1 and TRBJ2-5; maybe TRBD1 (6 bases). CDR1 and CDR2 (germline): SQVTM, ANQGSEA. V gave up 8 bases and J gave up 2 bases, with 15 bases separating them. The CDR3 loop spans 13 amino acids.

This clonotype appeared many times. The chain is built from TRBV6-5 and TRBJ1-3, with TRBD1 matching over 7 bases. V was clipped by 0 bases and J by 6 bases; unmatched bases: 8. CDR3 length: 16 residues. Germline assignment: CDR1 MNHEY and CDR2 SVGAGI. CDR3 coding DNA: TGTGCCAGCAGTTACTCGATGCCGGACAGGCCAAACACCATATATTTT. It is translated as CASSYSMPDRPNTIYF.

The CDR3 DNA follows: TGTGCCAGCAGCTGGAGGACATTTGGCGAGCAGTACTTC. This gives the protein CASSWRTFGEQYF. The chain has TRBV11-2 and TRBJ2-7; D possibly matches TRBD1 or TRBD2 (5 bases each). Germline CDR1 reads SGHAT; CDR2 reads FQNNGV. V was pared by 4 bases and J by 6 bases, with 13 bases between. This CDR3 is 13 amino acids long.

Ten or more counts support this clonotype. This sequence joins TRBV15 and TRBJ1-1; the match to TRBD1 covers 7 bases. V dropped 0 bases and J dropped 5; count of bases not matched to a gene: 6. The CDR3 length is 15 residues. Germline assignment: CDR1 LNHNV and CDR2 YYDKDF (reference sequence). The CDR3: CATSREARGWTEAFF. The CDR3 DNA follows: TGTGCCACCAGCAGAGAGGCCAGGGGGTGGACTGAAGCTTTCTTT. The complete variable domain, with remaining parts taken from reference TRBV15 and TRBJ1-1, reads DAMVIQNPRYQVTQFGKPVTLSCSQTLNHNVMYWYQQKSSQAPKLLFHYYDKDFNNEADTPDNFQSRRPNTSFCFLDIRSPGLGDTAMYLCATSREARGWTEAFFGQGTRLTVV.

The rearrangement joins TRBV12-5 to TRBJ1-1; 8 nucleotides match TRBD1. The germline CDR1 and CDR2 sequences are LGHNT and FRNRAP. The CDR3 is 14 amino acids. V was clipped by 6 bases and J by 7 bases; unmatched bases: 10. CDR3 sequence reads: CASGTTTGEGEAFF. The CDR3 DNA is TGTGCTAGTGGAACGACGACAGGGGAGGGTGAAGCTTTCTTT.

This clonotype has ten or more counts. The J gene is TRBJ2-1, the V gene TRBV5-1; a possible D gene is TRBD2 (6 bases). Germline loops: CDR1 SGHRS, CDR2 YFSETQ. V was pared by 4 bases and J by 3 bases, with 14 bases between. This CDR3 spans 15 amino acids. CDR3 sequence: CASSAGGFDYNEQFF. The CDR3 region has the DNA TGCGCCAGCAGCGCCGGGGGATTCGACTACAATGAGCAGTTCTTC.

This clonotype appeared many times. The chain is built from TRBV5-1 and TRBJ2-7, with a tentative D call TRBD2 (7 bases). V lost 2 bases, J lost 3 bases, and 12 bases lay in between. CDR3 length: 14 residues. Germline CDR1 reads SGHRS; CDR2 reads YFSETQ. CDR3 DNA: TGCGCCAGCAGCTTTCGCGGGGGCAACTACGAGCAGTACTTC. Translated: CASSFRGGNYEQYF.

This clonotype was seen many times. The CDR3 is CATSRHRDSGANVLTF. The DNA of the CDR3 is TGTGCCACCAGCAGGCACAGGGACTCTGGGGCCAACGTCCTGACTTTC. This chain joins TRBV15 and TRBJ2-6; weak D call: TRBD1 (6 bases). V was cut by 3 bases and J by 0 bases, with 9 bases left in between. Germline CDR1 LNHNV, CDR2 YYDKDF (reference sequence). The CDR3 has 16 amino acids.

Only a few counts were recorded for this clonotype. The DNA for the CDR3 is TGCAGTGCAGGCGGGACAGGGCAAGATCAGCCCCAGCATTTT. Protein: CSAGGTGQDQPQHF. This sequence joins TRBV20-1 and TRBJ1-5, with TRBD1 identical over 9 bases. V shed 6 bases and J 5 bases; nucleotides not matched to a gene: 8. The CDR3 covers 14 residues. CDR1 and CDR2 (germline): DFQATT, SNEGSKA (reference sequence).

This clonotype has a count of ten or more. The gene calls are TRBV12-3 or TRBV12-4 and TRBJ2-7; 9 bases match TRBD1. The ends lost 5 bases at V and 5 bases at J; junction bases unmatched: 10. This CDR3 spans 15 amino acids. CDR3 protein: CASSPEQGAIDEQYF. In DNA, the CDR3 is TGTGCCAGCAGTCCAGAACAGGGGGCTATCGACGAGCAGTACTTC.

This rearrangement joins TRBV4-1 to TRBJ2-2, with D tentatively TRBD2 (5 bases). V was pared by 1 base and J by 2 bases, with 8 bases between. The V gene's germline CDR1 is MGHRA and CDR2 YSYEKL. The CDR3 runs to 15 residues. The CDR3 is CASSQVSGNTGELFF. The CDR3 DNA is TGCGCCAGCAGCCAAGTGAGCGGAAACACCGGGGAGCTGTTTTTT.

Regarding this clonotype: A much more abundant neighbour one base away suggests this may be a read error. DNA for the CDR3: TGTGCCAGCAGCTTCGGGGCAGGGCAGCGGCAGCCCCAGCATTTT. As protein: CASSFGAGQRQPQHF. The chain links TRBV7-8 to TRBJ1-5; tentatively, D is TRBD1 (5 bases). The germline V gene encodes CDR1 SGHVS and CDR2 FQNEAQ. Trimming pared 3 bases from V and 7 bases from J, leaving 16 bases between. The CDR3 has 15 residues.

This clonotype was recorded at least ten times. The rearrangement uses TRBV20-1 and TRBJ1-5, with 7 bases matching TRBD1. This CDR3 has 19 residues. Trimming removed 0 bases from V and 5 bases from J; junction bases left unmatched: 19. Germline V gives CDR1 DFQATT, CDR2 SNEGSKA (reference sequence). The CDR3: CSARDKADRPLVEHQPQHF. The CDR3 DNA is TGCAGTGCTAGAGATAAGGCGGACAGGCCCCTGGTTGAGCATCAGCCCCAGCATTTT.

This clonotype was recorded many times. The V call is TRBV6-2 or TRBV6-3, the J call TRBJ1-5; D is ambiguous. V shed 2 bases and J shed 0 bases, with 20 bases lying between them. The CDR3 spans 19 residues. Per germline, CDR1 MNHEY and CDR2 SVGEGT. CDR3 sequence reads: CASSYGCTSRQYSNQPQHF. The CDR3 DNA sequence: TGTGCCAGCAGTTACGGGTGCACGTCCAGGCAATATAGCAATCAGCCCCAGCATTTT.

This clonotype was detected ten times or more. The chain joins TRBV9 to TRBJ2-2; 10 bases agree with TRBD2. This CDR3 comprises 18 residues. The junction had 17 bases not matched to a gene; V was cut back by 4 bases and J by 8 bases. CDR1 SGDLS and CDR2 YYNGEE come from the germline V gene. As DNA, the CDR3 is TGTGCCAGCAGCCGGCTAGCGGGGGCCAATACTAACCGAGGGGAGCTGTTTTTT. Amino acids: CASSRLAGANTNRGELFF.

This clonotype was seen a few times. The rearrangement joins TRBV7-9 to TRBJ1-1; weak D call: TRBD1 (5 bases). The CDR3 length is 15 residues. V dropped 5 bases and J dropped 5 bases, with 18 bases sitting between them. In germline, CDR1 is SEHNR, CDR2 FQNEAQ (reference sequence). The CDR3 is CASSKGTTGGTEAFF. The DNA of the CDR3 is TGTGCCAGCAGCAAGGGGACGACGGGGGGGACTGAAGCTTTCTTT.

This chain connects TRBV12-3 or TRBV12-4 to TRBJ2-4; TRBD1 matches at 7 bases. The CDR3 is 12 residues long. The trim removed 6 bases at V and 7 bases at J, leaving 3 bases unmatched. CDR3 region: CASSYRGNIQYF. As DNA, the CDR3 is TGTGCCAGCAGCTACAGGGGTAACATTCAGTACTTC.

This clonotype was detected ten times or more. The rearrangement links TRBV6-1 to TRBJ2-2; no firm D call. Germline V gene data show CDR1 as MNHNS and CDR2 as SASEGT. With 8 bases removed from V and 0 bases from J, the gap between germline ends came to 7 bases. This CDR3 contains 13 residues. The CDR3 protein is CASYLPNTGELFF. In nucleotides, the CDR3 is TGTGCCAGCTATCTACCGAACACCGGGGAGCTGTTTTTT.

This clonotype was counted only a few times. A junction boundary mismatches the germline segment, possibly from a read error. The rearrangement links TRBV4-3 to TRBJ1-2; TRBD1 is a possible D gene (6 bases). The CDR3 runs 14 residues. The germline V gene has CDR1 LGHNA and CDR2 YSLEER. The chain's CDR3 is CASSQVRGNYGYIF. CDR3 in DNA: TGCGCCAGCAGCCAAGTCAGGGGCAACTATGGCTACATCTTC.

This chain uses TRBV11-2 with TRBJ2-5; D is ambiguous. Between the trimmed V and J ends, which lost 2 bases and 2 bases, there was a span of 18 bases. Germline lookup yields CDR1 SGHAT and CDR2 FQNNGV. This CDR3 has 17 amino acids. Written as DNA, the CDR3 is TGTGCCAGCAGCTTAAGAGGTTCCAGGACGAATCAAGAGACCCAGTACTTC. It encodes CASSLRGSRTNQETQYF.

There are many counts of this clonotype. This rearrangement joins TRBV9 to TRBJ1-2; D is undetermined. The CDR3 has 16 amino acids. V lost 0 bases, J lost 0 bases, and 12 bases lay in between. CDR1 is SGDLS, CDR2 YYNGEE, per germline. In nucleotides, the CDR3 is TGTGCCAGCAGCGTAGGAGGAACCTCCCCTAACTATGGCTACACCTTC. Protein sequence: CASSVGGTSPNYGYTF.

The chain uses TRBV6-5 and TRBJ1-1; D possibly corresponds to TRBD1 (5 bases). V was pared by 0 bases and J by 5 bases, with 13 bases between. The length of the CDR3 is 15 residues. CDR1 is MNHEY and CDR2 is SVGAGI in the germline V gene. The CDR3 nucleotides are TGTGCCAGCAGTTACTCCCCCGGACAAGGGACTGAAGCTTTCTTT. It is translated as CASSYSPGQGTEAFF.

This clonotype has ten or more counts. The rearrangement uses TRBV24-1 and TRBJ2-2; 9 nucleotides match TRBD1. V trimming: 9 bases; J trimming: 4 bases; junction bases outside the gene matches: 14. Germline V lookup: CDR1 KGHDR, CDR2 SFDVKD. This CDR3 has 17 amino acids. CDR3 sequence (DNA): TGTGCCACCGAACCGGGACAGGGAGGCGTCGCCACCGGGGAGCTGTTTTTT. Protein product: CATEPGQGGVATGELFF.

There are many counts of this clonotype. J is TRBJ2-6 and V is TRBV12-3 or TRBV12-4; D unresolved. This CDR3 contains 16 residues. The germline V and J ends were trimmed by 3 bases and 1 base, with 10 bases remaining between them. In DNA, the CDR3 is TGTGCCAGCAGTTTCTCCGGTGGGTCTGGGGCCAACGTCCTGACTTTC. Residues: CASSFSGGSGANVLTF.

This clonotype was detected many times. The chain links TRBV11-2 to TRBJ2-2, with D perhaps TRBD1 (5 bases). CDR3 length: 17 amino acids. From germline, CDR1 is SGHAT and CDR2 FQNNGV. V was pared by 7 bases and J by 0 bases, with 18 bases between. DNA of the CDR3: TGTGCCAGCACCTCCCACGCCCGGACACCGAACACCGGGGAGCTGTTTTTT. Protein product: CASTSHARTPNTGELFF.

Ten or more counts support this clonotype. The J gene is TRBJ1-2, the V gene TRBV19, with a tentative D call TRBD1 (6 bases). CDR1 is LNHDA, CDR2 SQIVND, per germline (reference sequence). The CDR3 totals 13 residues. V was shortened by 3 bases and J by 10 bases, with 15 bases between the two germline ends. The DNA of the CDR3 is TGTGCCAGTAGTATGGTGCGCCAGGGGCCCTACACCTTC. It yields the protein CASSMVRQGPYTF.

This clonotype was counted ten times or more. CDR3: CASSAKARHEQYF. DNA of the CDR3: TGTGCCAGCAGTGCTAAAGCACGCCACGAGCAGTACTTC. The V and J genes are TRBV2 and TRBJ2-7, with D unclear. The V gene lost 4 bases and the J gene lost 5 bases, with 12 bases spanning the gap. There are 13 residues in the CDR3. CDR1 and CDR2 from the germline V gene are SNHLY and FYNNEI. The full variable domain, in which reference TRBV2 and TRBJ2-7 provide the parts outside the CDR3, is EPEVTQTPSHQVTQMGQEVILRCVPISNHLYFYWYRQILGQKVEFLVSFYNNEISEKSEIFDDQFSVERPDGSNFTLKIRSTKLEDSAMYFCASSAKARHEQYFGPGTRLTVT.